Shown below are 23 T cell receptor beta chains from a single sample sequenced in a study of T cells in Graves' hyperthyroidism and ophthalmopathy. RNA transcripts served as the template for amplifying TCR beta CDR3 regions. During a first-round RT-PCR of the TCR CDR3, the HTBI primer set was used. TCRdb ran MiXCR on the multiplex PCR reads and lists one entry per CDR3 protein. The data hold some 400,000 distinct CDR3 sequences, with 15% to 20% observed a single time. Sequenced sample: blood. The source of these receptors is a woman between 18 and 29 years old with Graves' hyperthyroidism.

The chain recombines TRBV28 with TRBJ2-5; 13 bases match TRBD2. Looked up from germline, CDR1 is MDHEN and CDR2 is SYDVKM. The junction had 9 bases not matched to a gene; V was cut back by 6 bases and J by 5 bases. There are 16 residues in the CDR3. CDR3 in DNA: TGTGCCAGCAGACCTACTAGCGGGGGGGCCCGGGAGACCCAGTACTTC. This gives the protein CASRPTSGGARETQYF.

This clonotype was seen ten or more times. V gene TRBV12-3 or TRBV12-4 combines with J gene TRBJ2-7, with D tentatively TRBD1 or TRBD2 (6 bases each). CDR3 length: 16 amino acids. Trimming removed 2 bases at V and 0 bases at J, with 14 bases between. For the CDR3, the DNA is TGTGCCAGCAGTTTACGACGGGGGCGGCCCTCCTACGAGCAGTACTTC. As protein: CASSLRRGRPSYEQYF.

This clonotype was observed at least ten times. DNA of the CDR3: TGCAGTGCGAAAGGCGCGGGTACAGGGGGTAACTATGGCTACACCTTC. Protein: CSAKGAGTGGNYGYTF. The chain uses TRBV20-1 and TRBJ1-2, with 8 bases fitting TRBD1. With 6 bases clipped from V and 1 base from J, the junction kept 13 bases outside the gene matches. Germline V gene data show CDR1 as DFQATT and CDR2 as SNEGSKA (reference sequence). The CDR3 is 16 amino acids.

Turning to this clonotype: A much larger clone lies one base from this, so it may be a read error. The chain combines TRBV29-1 with TRBJ1-1; 7 bases fit TRBD1. This CDR3 has 13 amino acids. Germline loops: CDR1 SQVTM, CDR2 ANQGSEA. CDR3 nucleotides: TGCAGCGTTGCGGCGAGACAGGGAACTGAAGCTTGCTTT. This gives the protein CSVAARQGTEACF.

In its sample, this clonotype was seen many times. An end of the junction does not agree with germline; a read error may underlie this. This rearrangement joins TRBV5-1 to TRBJ1-1, with unresolved D. There are 12 residues in the CDR3. Germline CDR1 is SGHRS and CDR2 is YFSETQ. The CDR3 loop reads CASSLEGTEAFF. Written as DNA, the CDR3 is TGTGCCAGCAGTCTAGAGGGCACTGAAGCTTTCTTT.

The chain links TRBV12-5 to TRBJ1-2; D might be TRBD1 (5 bases). V shed 7 bases and J shed 4 bases, with 16 bases lying between them. Looked up from germline, CDR1 is LGHNT and CDR2 is FRNRAP. The CDR3 runs to 14 residues. This CDR3 is CASAPQGFTYGYTF. In DNA form, the CDR3 reads TGTGCTAGTGCCCCTCAGGGTTTTACCTATGGCTACACCTTC.

This clonotype has at least ten counts. V and J are TRBV7-4 and TRBJ2-7, with a tentative D call TRBD1 (5 bases). Looked up from germline, CDR1 is SGHVT and CDR2 is SQSDAQ. This CDR3 contains 16 residues. With 5 bases removed from V and 0 bases from J, the gap between germline ends came to 17 bases. CDR3 DNA: TGTGCCAGCAGCGTCGGGTGGGGCAAAAGCTCCTACGAGCAGTACTTC. Its translation: CASSVGWGKSSYEQYF.

With regard to this clonotype: The conserved phenylalanine or tryptophan is not found at the CDR3 terminus, so this likely reflects a read error. This chain links TRBV4-2 with TRBJ2-6, with D possibly called TRBD1 or TRBD2 (6 bases each). This CDR3 region has 20 residues. V was cut by 2 bases and J by 0 bases, with 20 bases left in between. Germline V gene lookup returns CDR1 LGHNA and CDR2 YNFKEQ. The CDR3 nucleotides are TGTGCCAGCAGCCAAAAAGGGGGGCGGTACCTCGCCTCTGGGGCCAACGTCCTGACTGTC. Residues: CASSQKGGRYLASGANVLTV.

This clonotype was recorded many times. The chain links TRBV6-2 or TRBV6-3 to TRBJ2-7; 15 bases map to TRBD2. Unmatched junction bases numbered 9, after V lost 5 bases and J lost 4 bases. This CDR3 has 17 amino acids. In germline, CDR1 is MNHEY, CDR2 SVGEGT. CDR3 protein: CASSTRTGTSGGYEQYF. As DNA, the CDR3 is TGTGCCAGCAGTACCAGGACCGGGACTAGCGGGGGGTACGAGCAGTACTTC.

This chain uses TRBV28 with TRBJ1-1; 7 bases match TRBD1. Germline CDR1 MDHEN, CDR2 SYDVKM. CDR3 length equals 15 residues. Germline trimming cut 6 bases from V and 5 bases from J; bases unmatched to any gene: 12. CDR3 loop: CASSFMTGRKTEAFF. CDR3 sequence (DNA): TGTGCCAGCAGCTTTATGACAGGGAGGAAAACTGAAGCTTTCTTT. Using reference TRBV28 and TRBJ1-1 for the parts outside the CDR3, the full variable domain is DVKVTQSSRYLVKRTGEKVFLECVQDMDHENMFWYRQDPGLGLRLIYFSYDVKMKEKGDIPEGYSVSREKKERFSLILESASTNQTSMYLCASSFMTGRKTEAFFGQGTRLTVV.

This clonotype was counted ten times or more. This chain links TRBV6-5 with TRBJ1-2; D is uncertain. The CDR3 runs 13 residues. CDR1 MNHEY and CDR2 SVGAGI come from the germline V gene. The V end was cut by 0 bases, the J end by 8 bases, with 10 bases between. CDR3 loop: CASSYSLLQGYTF. Here the CDR3 DNA reads TGTGCCAGCAGTTACTCCCTTTTGCAAGGCTACACCTTC.

This clonotype was picked up many times. The chain links TRBV2 to TRBJ2-7; maybe TRBD1 (6 bases). With 4 bases removed from V and 0 bases from J, the gap between germline ends came to 16 bases. Germline lookup yields CDR1 SNHLY and CDR2 FYNNEI. This CDR3 spans 16 amino acids. In nucleotides, the CDR3 is TGTGCCAGCAGTGTGACCGGGACACCAAACTCCTACGAGCAGTACTTC. Protein product: CASSVTGTPNSYEQYF.

This clonotype was detected a few times. A much larger clone lies a single base off, so this may be a read error. This chain connects TRBV30 to TRBJ2-5; a weak D match, TRBD2 (5 bases). The length of the CDR3 is 13 residues. Germline V gives CDR1 GTSNPN, CDR2 SVGIG (reference sequence). CDR3 protein: CAWSGASKETKYF. CDR3 nucleotide sequence: TGTGCCTGGAGTGGGGCTAGCAAGGAGACCAAGTACTTC.

This clonotype was detected many times. The J gene is TRBJ1-1, the V gene TRBV27, with TRBD1 matching 9 bases. Germline loops: CDR1 MNHEY, CDR2 SMNVEV (reference sequence). The CDR3 has 18 amino acids. After removal of 5 bases from V and 0 bases from J, the junction contained 13 bases not matched to a gene. CDR3: CASSKWGGTGFMNTEAFF. CDR3 in DNA: TGTGCCAGCAGTAAATGGGGGGGGACAGGGTTCATGAACACTGAAGCTTTCTTT.

This clonotype has ten or more counts. This chain links TRBV2 with TRBJ2-7; a weak D match, TRBD2 (5 bases). The germline V gene has CDR1 SNHLY and CDR2 FYNNEI. V lost 6 bases and J lost 2, with 11 bases in between. The CDR3 is made up of 13 amino acids. The chain's CDR3 is CASRYGLPYEQYF. Written as DNA, the CDR3 is TGTGCCAGCAGATACGGACTCCCCTACGAGCAGTACTTC.

This clonotype has at least ten counts. One base away lies a much larger clone, so this may be a sequencing read error. The chain couples TRBV6-5 to TRBJ1-1; no clear D gene. V dropped 2 bases and J dropped 3 bases, with 4 bases sitting between them. The CDR3 length is 12 residues. CDR1 is MNHEY, CDR2 SVGAGI, per germline. The CDR3 sequence: CASSYGDTEAFF. The CDR3 DNA reads as TGTGCCAGCAGTTACGGGGACACTGAAGCTTTCTTT.

The rearrangement uses TRBV12-3 or TRBV12-4 and TRBJ2-5, with 7 bases matching TRBD1. The trim removed 1 base at V and 5 bases at J, leaving 4 bases unmatched. CDR3 length: 14 residues. For the CDR3, the DNA is TGTGCCAGCAGTTTAGAGACAGGGCGGGAGACCCAGTACTTC. Protein product: CASSLETGRETQYF.

Ten or more counts support this clonotype. The rearrangement links TRBV12-3 or TRBV12-4 to TRBJ2-7; D not certain. V gave up 1 base and J gave up 2 bases, with 6 bases separating them. The CDR3 has 13 residues. The CDR3 is CASSLGGPYEQYF. The CDR3 bases are TGTGCCAGCAGTTTAGGGGGTCCCTACGAGCAGTACTTC.

This clonotype was counted many times. V usage is TRBV5-1 and J usage is TRBJ2-7, with TRBD1 identical over 8 bases. The CDR3 sequence is 14 residues long. Germline values: CDR1 SGHRS, CDR2 YFSETQ. Losses at the gene ends were 3 bases for V and 5 bases for J; bases not matched to a gene: 7. CDR3 coding DNA: TGCGCCAGCAGCTCGGACAGGGTCATCGACGAGCAGTACTTC. As protein: CASSSDRVIDEQYF.

Details on this clonotype: The junction shows a germline mismatch at one end, possibly a read error. The chain couples TRBV5-1 to TRBJ1-1, with D unresolved. The CDR3 has 14 amino acids. Germline values: CDR1 SGHRS, CDR2 YFSETQ. The CDR3: CASSLGGVNTEACF. For the CDR3, the DNA is TGCGCCAGCAGCTTGGGTGGGGTCAACACTGAAGCTTGCTTT.

The V and J genes are TRBV12-3 or TRBV12-4 and TRBJ1-6; D may be TRBD1 (5 bases). The V and J ends lost 0 bases and 8 bases respectively, with 17 bases between them. The CDR3 totals 17 residues. The chain's CDR3 is CASSLAPGRGGDSPLHF. In nucleotides, the CDR3 is TGTGCCAGCAGTTTAGCGCCGGGCAGAGGAGGGGATTCACCCCTCCACTTT.

This clonotype showed up many times. The chain uses TRBV27 and TRBJ1-1, with TRBD1 identical over 7 bases. J was trimmed by 5 bases and V by 2 bases; bases with no gene match: 5. The V gene's germline CDR1 is MNHEY and CDR2 SMNVEV (reference sequence). The CDR3 is 14 residues long. CDR3 protein: CASSLLGGRTEAFF. The CDR3 coding sequence is TGTGCCAGCAGTTTACTAGGGGGCAGGACTGAAGCTTTCTTT.

The rearrangement links TRBV6-1 to TRBJ1-5; TRBD1 might be the D (5 bases). This CDR3 comprises 17 residues. Looked up from germline, CDR1 is MNHNS and CDR2 is SASEGT. V dropped 3 bases and J dropped 0 bases, with 15 bases sitting between them. This chain's CDR3 is CASSDDGGRISNQPQHF. The CDR3 coding sequence is TGTGCCAGCAGTGATGACGGGGGTAGGATTAGCAATCAGCCCCAGCATTTT.